The T cell receptor beta chain described here comes from a study of cytomegalovirus exposure and HLA in healthy donors (dated by TCRdb to 2015 to 2018). For the study in its entirety: A later analysis indicated that the 120 validation repertoires were generated on the platform also employed for the 670 or so repertoires of the first cohort. The study aimed to test whether signatures of past pathogen exposure could be identified by cataloging public T cell receptors. A separate validation cohort of approximately 120 different subjects was used in addition to the 666-subject first cohort. High-throughput TCR immunosequencing, statistical association of individual TCRs with disease status, and machine learning were combined to predict cytomegalovirus infection status. The paper as a whole reports these results and caveats: According to the authors, the approach could potentially be generalized to other disease states and immunological phenotypes. All 120 or so repertoires were used to score co-occurrence in the validation cohort in a later analysis, because that analysis had no HLA typing for the cohort. In a later analysis, TCRs clustered in the first cohort were found to also tend to co-occur in the 110 or so validation repertoires, with 90% to 95% of cluster scores above 0. The classifier was reported to diagnose cytomegalovirus status with high specificity and sensitivity in both the original and validation cohorts. In vitro tests confirmed that three of the cytomegalovirus-associated TCR beta chains recognize cytomegalovirus antigens. The study listed approximately 150 TCR beta chains as associated with cytomegalovirus. Most TCR sequences were seen in very few donors, while some public TCRs were found in many individuals.

Library creation used the immunoSEQ multiplex PCR assay. The source study handled its data this way. To diagnose cytomegalovirus status from the catalog of TCR beta chain sequences, a statistical classification framework was built. In TCRdb, the immuneACCESS table is reduced to in-frame sequences with V and J assigned. These tables do not hold every clone; where another copy was compared, an unresolved V gene accounts for under half, and the others remain unexplained. That table supplies the V and J calls and clone size; D and trimming were determined from the DNA. The sample table contains roughly 60,000 clones; only one count was recorded for 90% to 95% of them. In total, the top ten clones hold roughly 1.3% of the sample. The donors belonged to the validation cohort of around 120 subjects, which was separate from the roughly 700-subject first cohort. V and J are truncated by 3 bases and 0 bases respectively, leaving an intervening sequence of 9 bases. Based on the germline V gene (reference sequence), the CDR1 and CDR2 sequences are WNHNN and SYGVQD. The CDR3, cysteine through phenylalanine, is 15 amino acids long. The read is trimmed to its CDR3 DNA, 45 bases read in frame from base 1.

Comment on this clone: Its antigen specificity is not known. Base-call qualities are not available, and no considerably larger clone is one nucleotide away.

Source material: PBMCs. This clonotype was sampled from a young woman in good health and CMV-seronegative. Recombination linked TRBV10-1 to TRBJ2-1, with a tentative D gene TRBD1 over 6 matching bases. The sequence in DNA is TGCGCCAGCAGTGAAGGGGGAAGCTCCTACAATGAGCAGTTCTTC. Its amino acids are CASSEGGSSYNEQFF.